This T cell receptor delta chain emerged from a study of Vδ1+ human thymocytes. Overall study findings and caveats: In the thymus, TRG and TRD repertoires looked highly polyclonal with Gaussian CDR3 lengths.

Thymocytes were sorted as CD3+ TCRVdelta1+ TCRVdelta2- after alphabeta T cell depletion. For this clone: Its specificity is unknown.

After removal of 0 bases from V and 0 bases from J, the junction contained 19 bases not matched to a gene. The CDR3 contains 23 residues. Germline CDR1 is TSWWSYY and CDR2 is QGS. Extracted RNA was reverse transcribed into cDNA. Pooled V-gene forward primers with one constant-region reverse primer generated the CDR3 amplicons by multiplex PCR. TCRdb processed the multiplex PCR reads again with the CATT caller. This sample has about 55,000 delta-chain clones, with 15% to 20% found just once. Specimen: Vdelta1+ gamma-delta thymocytes from the thymus. Subset here: FACS-sorted CD3+ TCRalphabeta- TCRVdelta1+ TCRVdelta2- thymocytes. This receptor was identified in a boy in the first two years of life who had congenital heart surgery. V usage is TRDV1 and J usage is TRDJ1; 13 nucleotides match TRDD3. CDR3 coding DNA: TGTGCTCTTGGGGAACTGCGGGTAGCGAGTACTGGGGGATACGCGCCGTACACCGATAAACTCATCTTT. Its translation: CALGELRVASTGGYAPYTDKLIF.